The 10 T cell receptor beta chains listed next were all sequenced from one sample in a study of cytomegalovirus exposure and HLA in healthy donors. PCR employed 60 Vbeta and 13 Jbeta primers. Libraries were prepared by immunoSEQ multiplex PCR; TCRdb keeps only in-frame clonotypes and omits some of them. The table shows just over 150,000 clones, with roughly 85% occurring only once. Sequenced input: PBMCs. Receptor source: a young woman in good health and CMV-seronegative.

This chain connects TRBV7-2 to TRBJ2-7, with TRBD1 matching over 8 bases. V lost 5 bases, J lost 0 bases, and 3 bases stayed unmatched. CDR1 is SGHTA, CDR2 FQGNSA, per germline. The CDR3 has 14 residues. CDR3 nucleotide sequence: TGTGCCAGCAGCCAGGGGGCATCCTCCTACGAGCAGTACTTC. Translation gives CASSQGASSYEQYF.

This clone was counted many times. This chain uses TRBV10-3 with TRBJ2-3, with D possibly being TRBD2 (6 bases). Trimming removed 4 bases from V and 5 bases from J, with 22 bases in between. The CDR3 contains 17 residues. Per the germline V gene, CDR1 is ENHRY and CDR2 is SYGVKD. For the CDR3, the DNA is TGTGCCATCAGTGCCCTAAGTGGGCGGGAAGCGGTAGATACGCAGTATTTT. It specifies CAISALSGREAVDTQYF.

This clone was seen a single time. CDR3 in DNA: TGTGCCAGCAGCTTAGTTTGGCGCGGGTCCCAGGGGGAAAAACTGTTTTTT. Its translation is CASSLVWRGSQGEKLFF. The V and J genes are TRBV7-8 and TRBJ1-4; a possible D gene is TRBD1 (6 bases). The CDR3 spans 17 residues. V lost 1 base and J lost 8, with 20 bases in between. From germline, CDR1 is SGHVS and CDR2 FQNEAQ.

This clone was counted once. The chain is built from TRBV5-1 and TRBJ2-5; unclear D gene. Trimming took 4 bases from V and 5 from J, leaving 15 bases between them. The CDR3 consists of 14 residues. CDR1 and CDR2 (germline): SGHRS, YFSETQ. CDR3 sequence: CASSPVGLVETQYF. The CDR3 coding sequence is TGCGCCAGCAGCCCCGTGGGCCTGGTGGAGACCCAGTACTTC.

Concerning this clone: At one end the junction does not follow the germline gene, possibly because of a read error. The chain couples TRBV6-4 to TRBJ2-7; D is possibly TRBD2 (5 bases). Germline V gives CDR1 MRHNA, CDR2 SNTAGT. The length of the CDR3 is 12 residues. CDR3 region: CASRGGLRRSNF. The DNA for the CDR3 is TGTGCCAGCAGGGGCGGGCTCAGGAGGTCGAACTTC.

The V call is TRBV7-9, the J call TRBJ2-5; weak D call: TRBD1 (5 bases). This CDR3 comprises 14 residues. The germline gives CDR1 SEHNR, CDR2 FQNEAQ (reference sequence). V was cut by 5 bases and J by 2 bases, with 12 bases left in between. The CDR3 DNA is TGTGCCAGCAGCGCCGACAGAAATCAAGAGACCCAGTACTTC. The encoded protein is CASSADRNQETQYF.

This sequence joins TRBV11-3 and TRBJ2-2, with 8 bases fitting TRBD1. Germline CDR1 reads SGHNT; CDR2 reads YENEEA. With 5 bases clipped from V and 0 bases from J, the junction kept 5 bases outside the gene matches. This CDR3 contains 16 residues. CDR3 sequence reads: CASSAQGAANTGELFF. The CDR3 DNA reads TGTGCCAGCAGCGCCCAGGGGGCCGCGAACACCGGGGAGCTGTTTTTT.

A remark on this clone: One junction end does not reproduce the germline sequence, and a read error may be involved. The same CDR3 can be traced to other DNA sequences in this sample. The chain joins TRBV27 to TRBJ2-5; no clear D gene. The CDR3 contains 12 residues. In germline, CDR1 is MNHEY, CDR2 SMNVEV (reference sequence). The CDR3, as DNA: TGCGCCAGCCGGCGGTCGGGAGAGACCCAGTACTTC. Encoded protein: CASRRSGETQYF.

This chain links TRBV9 with TRBJ2-7; D might be TRBD2 (7 bases). V lost 4 bases, J lost 0 bases, and 14 bases lay in between. Germline-derived CDR1 and CDR2 are SGDLS and YYNGEE. The length of the CDR3 is 15 residues. The CDR3 nucleotides are TGTGCCAGCAGCCGTGGGGGGGCCCCCTCCTACGAGCAGTACTTC. Amino acid sequence: CASSRGGAPSYEQYF.

This clone was picked up one time. The V gene is TRBV6-1, the J gene TRBJ1-5; 7 bases match TRBD1. The CDR3 has 18 residues. Germline V CDR1 and CDR2: MNHNS, SASEGT. The junction had 10 bases not matched to a gene; V was cut back by 2 bases and J by 0 bases. CDR3 in amino acids: CASSELGGNIYSNQPQHF. In nucleotides, the CDR3 is TGTGCCAGCAGTGAACTAGGGGGCAATATTTATAGCAATCAGCCCCAGCATTTT.